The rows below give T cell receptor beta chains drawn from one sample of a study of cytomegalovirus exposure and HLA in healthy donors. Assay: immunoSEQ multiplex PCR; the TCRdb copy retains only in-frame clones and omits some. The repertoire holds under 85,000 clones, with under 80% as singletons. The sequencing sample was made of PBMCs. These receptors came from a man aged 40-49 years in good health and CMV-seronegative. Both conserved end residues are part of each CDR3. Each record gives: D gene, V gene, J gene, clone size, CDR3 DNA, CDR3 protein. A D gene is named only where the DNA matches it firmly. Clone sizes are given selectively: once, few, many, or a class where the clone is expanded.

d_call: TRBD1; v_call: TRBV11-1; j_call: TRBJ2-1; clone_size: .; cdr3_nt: TGTGCCAGCAGCTTAGCTGGGACAGGGCTATTGTTCTTC; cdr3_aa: CASSLAGTGLLFF
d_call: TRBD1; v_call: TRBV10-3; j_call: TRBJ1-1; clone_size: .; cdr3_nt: TGTGCCAGTCTACAGGGGGTAGGCACTGAAGCTTTCTTT; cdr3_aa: CASLQGVGTEAFF
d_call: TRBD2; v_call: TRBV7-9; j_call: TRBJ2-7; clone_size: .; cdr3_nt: TGTGCCAGCAGTTATCCCGGGAGGGAGCAGTACTTC; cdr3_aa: CASSYPGREQYF
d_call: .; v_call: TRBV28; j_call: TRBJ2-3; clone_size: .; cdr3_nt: TGTGCCAGCAGTTTCGGGACTCCTCGGGGTACGCAGTATTTT; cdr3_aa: CASSFGTPRGTQYF
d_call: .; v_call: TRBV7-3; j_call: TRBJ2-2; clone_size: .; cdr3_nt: TGTGCCAGCAGCAGGGAGCAGCTTACCGGGGAGCTGTTTTTT; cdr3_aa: CASSREQLTGELFF
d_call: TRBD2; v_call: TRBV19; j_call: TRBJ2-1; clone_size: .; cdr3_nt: TGTGCCAGTAGTTTCCTAGCGGCGAGCTCCTACAATGAGCAGTTCTTC; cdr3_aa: CASSFLAASSYNEQFF
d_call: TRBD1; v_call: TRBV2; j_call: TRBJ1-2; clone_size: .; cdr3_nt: TGTGCGCAAAGTCAGGGGGGATTCCCTGGCTACACCTTC; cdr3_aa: CAQSQGGFPGYTF
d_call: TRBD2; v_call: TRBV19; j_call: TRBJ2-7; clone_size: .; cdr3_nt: TGTGCCAGTAGACCTCAAGGACTAGCGGGAACAGCCGAGCAGTACTTC; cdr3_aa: CASRPQGLAGTAEQYF
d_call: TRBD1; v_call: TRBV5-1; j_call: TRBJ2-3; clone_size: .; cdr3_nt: TGCGCCAGCAGGTGGACAGGGAGGGATACGCAGTATTTT; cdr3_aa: CASRWTGRDTQYF
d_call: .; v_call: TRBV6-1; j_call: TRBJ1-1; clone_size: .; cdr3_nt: TGTGCCAGCAGTATCAGGGAAGGCGCTGAAGCTTTCTTT; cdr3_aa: CASSIREGAEAFF
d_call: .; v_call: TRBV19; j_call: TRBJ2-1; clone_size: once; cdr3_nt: TGTGCCAGTAGTAGACTTCATGAGCAGTTCTTC; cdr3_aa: CASSRLHEQFF
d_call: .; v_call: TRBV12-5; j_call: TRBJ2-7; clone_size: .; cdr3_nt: TGTGCTAGTGGTGTTTCGGGGGTATCCTACGAGCAGTACTTC; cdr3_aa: CASGVSGVSYEQYF
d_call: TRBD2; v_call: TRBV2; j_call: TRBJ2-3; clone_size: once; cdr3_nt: TGTGCCAGCAGGGACGGGACTAGTACCCTGATGCTGTATTTT; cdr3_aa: CASRDGTSTLMLYF
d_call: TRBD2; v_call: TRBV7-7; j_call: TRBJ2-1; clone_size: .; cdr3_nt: TGTGCTAGCAGCCCCGGGACTAGCGGGAGCGATGAGCAGTTCTTC; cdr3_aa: CASSPGTSGSDEQFF
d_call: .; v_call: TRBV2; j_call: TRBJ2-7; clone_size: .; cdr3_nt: TGTGCCAGCAGGAAGGTAGATACCGGCGGCGAGCAGTACTTC; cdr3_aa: CASRKVDTGGEQYF
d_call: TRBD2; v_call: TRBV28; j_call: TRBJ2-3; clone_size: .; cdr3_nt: TGTGCCAGCAGTTTTTTCGGGCGGGAGGGCTCAGATACGCAGTATTTT; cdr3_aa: CASSFFGREGSDTQYF